The rows below give T cell receptor beta chains drawn from one sample of a study of neurological immune-mediated disorders. TCRdb analysed the 5' RACE reads with MiXCR anew, one entry per CDR3 protein. The sample includes 90,000 to 150,000 distinct CDR3 sequences, roughly 3.2% of them seen just once. The specimen was PBMCs. The receptors here all came from a woman in her twenties or thirties with multiple sclerosis. Both conserved end residues are part of each CDR3. The D gene is left open where the match is weak. Only some rows state a clone size, as once, few, many or a class for expanded clones.

D gene | J gene | clone size | V gene | CDR3 DNA | CDR3 protein
TRBD1 | TRBJ1-1 | many | TRBV7-9 | TGTGCCAGCAGCCAGACCCGAGGGACAGGGGAACAAGCTTTCTTT | CASSQTRGTGEQAFF
- | TRBJ1-5 | many | TRBV6-6 | TGTGCCAGCCAACTACAGACGAATCAGCCCCAGCATTTT | CASQLQTNQPQHF
TRBD2 | TRBJ2-7 | many | TRBV10-3 | TGTGCCATCAAGCGGGAGGAAAACTACGAGCAGTACTTC | CAIKREENYEQYF
- | TRBJ2-1 | many | TRBV5-6 | TGTGCCAGCAGCTCTGGGCTAGCCTACAATGAGCAGTTCTTC | CASSSGLAYNEQFF
TRBD2 | TRBJ2-7 | many | TRBV12-3/TRBV12-4 | TGTGCCAGCAGTTTCGCTAGCGGAACCTACGAGCAGTACTTC | CASSFASGTYEQYF
- | TRBJ2-5 | many | TRBV7-7 | TGTGCCAGCAGCGCATCCCCCAGGGACACCCCTTGCTTC | CASSASPRDTPCF
- | TRBJ2-3 | few | TRBV27 | TGTGCCAGCAGGTCTCTTCTTAGCACAGATACGCAGTATTTT | CASRSLLSTDTQYF
- | TRBJ2-5 | many | TRBV12-3/TRBV12-4 | TGTGCCAGCAGTAACCCAGAGACCCAGTACTTC | CASSNPETQYF
TRBD2 | TRBJ2-1 | many | TRBV5-4 | TGTGCCAGCAGCTTGGTCGGGACTAGCGGGAGCAGTGAGCAGTTCTTC | CASSLVGTSGSSEQFF
- | TRBJ1-1 | many | TRBV7-2 | TGTGCCAGCAGCTTAGGCGGAGTGAGAGGACATAGAGGTGAGGCTTTCTTT | CASSLGGVRGHRGEAFF
- | TRBJ1-1 | many | TRBV12-3/TRBV12-4 | TGTGCCAGCAGAGGACAAAACTTCCAAGAAGCTTTCTTT | CASRGQNFQEAFF
- | TRBJ2-7 | many | TRBV20-1 | TGCAGTGCTAGAGATGATAGCTACGAGCAGTACTTC | CSARDDSYEQYF
- | TRBJ1-1 | few | TRBV18 | TGTGCCAGCTCACCAGGAGGGTTCGCGATCACTGAAGCTTTCTTT | CASSPGGFAITEAFF
TRBD2 | TRBJ2-3 | many | TRBV25-1 | TGTGCCAGCTGGGGGGGAAACGCAGATACGCAGTATTTT | CASWGGNADTQYF
TRBD1 | TRBJ1-2 | many | TRBV20-1 | TGCAGTGCTAGAGAATGGGAGGACAGGGATGATGGCTACACCTTC | CSAREWEDRDDGYTF
- | TRBJ1-1 | - | TRBV10-2 | TGCGCCAGCACCCCGTCAGGCACTGAAGCTTTCTTT | CASTPSGTEAFF
- | TRBJ2-1 | many | TRBV11-2 | TGTGCCAGCAGCCACCCCGGACAGGGAGGGGGTTCTTACAATGAGCAGTTCTTC | CASSHPGQGGGSYNEQFF
- | TRBJ2-2 | many | TRBV29-1 | TGCAGCGCCCGGGGACACACCGGGGAGCTGTTTTTT | CSARGHTGELFF
TRBD1 | TRBJ2-7 | - | TRBV12-3/TRBV12-4 | TGTGCCAGCAGCAACACCGGGACAGCCTACGAGCAGTACTTC | CASSNTGTAYEQYF
TRBD2 | TRBJ2-7 | many | TRBV20-1 | TGCAGTGCAGCCCCCCTAGCGGACTACGAGCAGTACTTC | CSAAPLADYEQYF
- | TRBJ1-1 | many | TRBV7-9 | TGTGCCAGCAGCCCTCGGAGTGTGGGGAACACTGAAGCTTTCTTT | CASSPRSVGNTEAFF
- | TRBJ2-1 | many | TRBV7-2 | TGTGCCAGCAACCTGGGACCTGGAGATTACAATGAGCAGTTCTTC | CASNLGPGDYNEQFF
TRBD2 | TRBJ2-3 | many | TRBV6-6 | TGTGCCAGCAGTTCTAGCGGTACTTCGCAGTATTTT | CASSSSGTSQYF
- | TRBJ1-5 | many | TRBV5-1 | TGCGCCAGCCCCTTGGGGCCCCGGAATAGCAATCAGCCCCAGCATTTT | CASPLGPRNSNQPQHF
TRBD2 | TRBJ2-3 | medium-sized | TRBV5-5 | TGTGCCAGCAGCTTTAGCGGGAGCACAGATACGCAGTATTTT | CASSFSGSTDTQYF
- | TRBJ1-2 | many | TRBV5-6 | TGTGCCAGCAGCCCATCCGGACGGATCCGCCAAGGAGGCTACACCTTC | CASSPSGRIRQGGYTF
- | TRBJ2-7 | many | TRBV19 | TGTGCCAGTAGTATCGGTCAGTTCTACGAGCAGTACTTC | CASSIGQFYEQYF
- | TRBJ1-5 | many | TRBV5-1 | TGCGCCAGCAGCTTGGGAGTAACTAGCAATCAGCCCCAGCATTTT | CASSLGVTSNQPQHF
TRBD1 | TRBJ1-5 | many | TRBV10-3 | TGTGCCATCAGTGAGTCAGGGACAGGGGGTGAGCCCCAGCATTTT | CAISESGTGGEPQHF
- | TRBJ2-7 | many | TRBV6-5 | TGTGCCAGCAGTTACCCCCTCTACGAGCAGTACTTC | CASSYPLYEQYF
- | TRBJ1-1 | many | TRBV5-5 | TGTGCCAGCAGCTTGGTGTTTGGTACGGTCCCCAACACTGAAGCTTTCTTT | CASSLVFGTVPNTEAFF
- | TRBJ2-7 | many | TRBV5-1 | TGCGCCAGCAGCGCGGCCAGCAGGGGCCCACGACCCTACGAGCAGTACTTC | CASSAASRGPRPYEQYF
TRBD2 | TRBJ2-1 | many | TRBV7-2 | TGTGCCAGCAGCTTAGTCCGGACTAGCCTTACCTACAATGAGCAGTTCTTC | CASSLVRTSLTYNEQFF
- | TRBJ1-1 | many | TRBV19 | TGTGCCAGTAGTATCCGAGGATTTACTGAAGCTTTCTTT | CASSIRGFTEAFF
TRBD1 | TRBJ1-2 | many | TRBV4-1 | TGCGCCAGCAGCCAAACAGGGGGCAATTATGGCTACACCTTC | CASSQTGGNYGYTF
- | TRBJ1-1 | many | TRBV7-2 | TGTGCCAGCACCTATTCTCAGAACACTGAAGCTTTCTTT | CASTYSQNTEAFF
- | TRBJ1-2 | many | TRBV18 | TGTGCCAGCTCACCAGGGGACTTTAACTATGGCTACACCTTC | CASSPGDFNYGYTF
- | TRBJ1-5 | many | TRBV6-2/TRBV6-3 | TGTGCCAGCGTGGAGGGGGGACGTCAGCCCCAGCATTTT | CASVEGGRQPQHF
TRBD1 | TRBJ2-5 | many | TRBV5-5 | TGTGCCAGCAGCTTGGGACAGGGCCAAGAGACCCAGTACTTC | CASSLGQGQETQYF
- | TRBJ2-6 | many | TRBV29-1 | TGCAGCGTTCTTAAATCTGGGGCCAACGTCCTGACTTTC | CSVLKSGANVLTF
- | TRBJ1-1 | many | TRBV5-6 | TGTGCCAGCAGGGGTGGCCAGGGCGAAACTGAAGCTTTCTTT | CASRGGQGETEAFF
- | TRBJ2-1 | many | TRBV5-1 | TGCGCCAGCAGTCGTCCCGGGCACAGGGAAGATGAGCAGTTCTTC | CASSRPGHREDEQFF
- | TRBJ2-1 | - | TRBV10-3 | TGTGCCATCAGTGACCCGGACCGGAACAATGAGCAGTTCTTC | CAISDPDRNNEQFF
- | TRBJ2-2 | many | TRBV7-9 | TGTGCCAGCAGCTTTTGGGGCGGGGAGCTGTTTTTT | CASSFWGGELFF
TRBD2 | TRBJ2-3 | many | TRBV20-1 | TGCAGCCGAGCGGGAGGAATGGGCACAGATACGCAGTATTTT | CSRAGGMGTDTQYF
- | TRBJ2-1 | many | TRBV20-1 | TGCAGACGCACAGTGGGCAATGAGCAGTTCTTC | CRRTVGNEQFF
- | TRBJ1-5 | many | TRBV7-2 | TGTGCCAGCAGCTTAGTTACAGCGGATCAGCCCCAGCATTTT | CASSLVTADQPQHF
TRBD1 | TRBJ2-1 | - | TRBV7-2 | TGTGCCAGCAGCTTTGCCCACAGGGGTGGCTACAATGAGCAGTTCTTC | CASSFAHRGGYNEQFF
TRBD2 | TRBJ2-3 | many | TRBV20-1 | TGCAGTGCTCTAGCGGGAGGGCCTTGGACAGATACGCAGTATTTT | CSALAGGPWTDTQYF
TRBD1 | TRBJ2-3 | many | TRBV6-5 | TGTGCCAGCAGTAGACAGGGTTTGGCAGATACGCAGTATTTT | CASSRQGLADTQYF
- | TRBJ1-5 | many | TRBV12-3/TRBV12-4 | TGTGCCAGCAGCCCCACACAGGGAGTAGGTCAGCCCCAGCATTTT | CASSPTQGVGQPQHF
- | TRBJ2-1 | many | TRBV18 | TGTGCCAGCTCACCACCGACAGTAGAACGGAATGAGCAGTTCTTC | CASSPPTVERNEQFF
- | TRBJ2-5 | many | TRBV6-5 | TGTGCCAGCAGTTACTCTTGGGAGACCCAGTACTTC | CASSYSWETQYF
- | TRBJ1-4 | many | TRBV4-3 | TGCGCCAGCAGCCAAGATTGGGGCGGTGGGAATGAAAAACTGTTTTTT | CASSQDWGGGNEKLFF
- | TRBJ2-7 | many | TRBV14 | TGTGCCAGCAGCCAAGAAGCCTACGAGCAGTACTTC | CASSQEAYEQYF
TRBD2 | TRBJ2-1 | many | TRBV27 | TGTGCCAGCAGTTTATCAGAAAGCGGGAATTCATACAATGAGCAGTTCTTC | CASSLSESGNSYNEQFF
- | TRBJ2-7 | many | TRBV27 | TGTGCCAGCAGTCCATATACAGGGAATTTAGTCTACGAGCAGTACTTC | CASSPYTGNLVYEQYF
- | TRBJ2-2 | many | TRBV7-6 | TGTGCCAGCACCTTAGACTATAGCACCGGGGAGCTGTTTTTT | CASTLDYSTGELFF